Listed below are T cell receptor beta chains from one sample, sequenced in a study of T cell repertoires in cytomegalovirus infection. These TCRs are of unknown antigen specificity. TCRdb reprocessed the reads via MiXCR and lists one record per CDR3 protein. The table records 750,000 to 950,000 distinct CDR3 sequences, approximately 32% of them present only once. The sample in question was cultured CD8+ T cells from PBMCs, obtained from culture after CMV antigen stimulation. The receptors originated from a human donor in good health (CMV status not recorded). Some clones in this sample may be carry-over from other donors' samples. CDR3s include the opening cysteine and the closing phenylalanine or tryptophan. Fields, in order: CDR3 length, J gene, D gene, V gene, clone size, CDR3 protein, CDR3 DNA. D genes are given only for firm matches. Part of the rows lack a size; the others show once, few, many or a class for expanded clones.

cdr3_length: 13
j_call: TRBJ1-1
d_call: -
v_call: TRBV4-3
clone_size: few
cdr3_aa: CASSPQGITEAFF
cdr3_nt: TGCGCCAGCAGCCCTCAGGGTATCACTGAAGCTTTCTTT

cdr3_length: 12
j_call: TRBJ1-2
d_call: -
v_call: TRBV25-1
clone_size: few
cdr3_aa: CASWEPSYGYTF
cdr3_nt: TGTGCCAGCTGGGAACCGAGCTATGGCTACACCTTC

cdr3_length: 14
j_call: TRBJ2-5
d_call: TRBD1
v_call: TRBV24-1
clone_size: few
cdr3_aa: CATPKTGAQETQYF
cdr3_nt: TGTGCCACTCCGAAGACAGGGGCCCAAGAGACCCAGTACTTC

cdr3_length: 14
j_call: TRBJ1-2
d_call: TRBD1
v_call: TRBV2
clone_size: -
cdr3_aa: CASRATGDYYGYTF
cdr3_nt: TGTGCCAGCAGAGCGACAGGGGACTACTATGGCTACACCTTC

cdr3_length: 13
j_call: TRBJ2-1
d_call: TRBD2
v_call: TRBV6-5
clone_size: -
cdr3_aa: CASSYPGGVEQFF
cdr3_nt: TGTGCCAGCAGTTACCCGGGGGGGGTTGAGCAGTTCTTC

cdr3_length: 13
j_call: TRBJ1-3
d_call: -
v_call: TRBV20-1
clone_size: -
cdr3_aa: CSARERSGNTIYF
cdr3_nt: TGCAGTGCTAGAGAACGTTCGGGAAACACCATATATTTT

cdr3_length: 17
j_call: TRBJ2-5
d_call: TRBD1
v_call: TRBV7-6
clone_size: many
cdr3_aa: CASSLSQTGTVQETQYF
cdr3_nt: TGTGCCAGCAGCTTATCCCAGACAGGGACCGTTCAAGAGACCCAGTACTTC

cdr3_length: 16
j_call: TRBJ2-5
d_call: -
v_call: TRBV27
clone_size: -
cdr3_aa: CASSPPAGANQETQYF
cdr3_nt: TGTGCCAGCAGTCCCCCGGCAGGGGCGAATCAAGAGACCCAGTACTTC

cdr3_length: 17
j_call: TRBJ1-6
d_call: -
v_call: TRBV7-6
clone_size: -
cdr3_aa: CASSLVVAAANNSPLHF
cdr3_nt: TGTGCCAGCAGCTTAGTAGTGGCGGCAGCTAATAATTCACCCCTCCACTTT

cdr3_length: 15
j_call: TRBJ1-1
d_call: -
v_call: TRBV18
clone_size: -
cdr3_aa: CASSSTGGRDTEAFF
cdr3_nt: TGTGCCAGCTCATCGACAGGTGGTCGGGACACTGAAGCTTTCTTT

cdr3_length: 16
j_call: TRBJ1-1
d_call: TRBD1
v_call: TRBV5-4
clone_size: -
cdr3_aa: CASSLDGQGAYTEAFF
cdr3_nt: TGTGCCAGCAGCTTGGATGGACAGGGGGCCTACACTGAAGCTTTCTTT

cdr3_length: 15
j_call: TRBJ1-5
d_call: -
v_call: TRBV5-5
clone_size: -
cdr3_aa: CASSSTWGADQPQHF
cdr3_nt: TGTGCCAGCAGTTCAACTTGGGGGGCTGATCAGCCCCAGCATTTT

cdr3_length: 14
j_call: TRBJ2-2
d_call: -
v_call: TRBV7-9
clone_size: many
cdr3_aa: CASSLVGDVGELFF
cdr3_nt: TGTGCCAGCAGCTTAGTAGGGGACGTGGGGGAGCTGTTTTTT

cdr3_length: 15
j_call: TRBJ2-1
d_call: -
v_call: TRBV27
clone_size: -
cdr3_aa: CASSPHTSSYNEQFF
cdr3_nt: TGTGCCAGCAGTCCTCACACGAGCTCCTACAATGAGCAGTTCTTC

cdr3_length: 16
j_call: TRBJ1-6
d_call: TRBD1
v_call: TRBV4-1
clone_size: -
cdr3_aa: CASSNLGTGGVLTLHF
cdr3_nt: TGCGCCAGCAGCAACTTAGGGACAGGGGGCGTTCTGACCCTCCACTTT

cdr3_length: 14
j_call: TRBJ2-3
d_call: -
v_call: TRBV12-3/TRBV12-4
clone_size: few
cdr3_aa: CASTHGLAVDTQYF
cdr3_nt: TGTGCCAGCACCCATGGTCTGGCCGTAGATACGCAGTATTTT

cdr3_length: 12
j_call: TRBJ2-1
d_call: -
v_call: TRBV2
clone_size: -
cdr3_aa: CASSEAPNEQFF
cdr3_nt: TGTGCCAGCAGTGAGGCCCCCAATGAGCAGTTCTTC

cdr3_length: 15
j_call: TRBJ2-1
d_call: TRBD2
v_call: TRBV7-2
clone_size: -
cdr3_aa: CASSSRGGAYNEQFF
cdr3_nt: TGTGCCAGCAGCTCCCGCGGGGGGGCCTACAATGAGCAGTTCTTC

cdr3_length: 16
j_call: TRBJ1-1
d_call: -
v_call: TRBV2
clone_size: -
cdr3_aa: CASSDDPAQGNSEAFF
cdr3_nt: TGTGCCAGCAGTGACGACCCCGCTCAGGGTAATTCGGAAGCTTTCTTT

cdr3_length: 18
j_call: TRBJ1-1
d_call: TRBD1
v_call: TRBV3-1
clone_size: few
cdr3_aa: CASSQEGRMDRGPTEAFF
cdr3_nt: TGTGCCAGCAGCCAAGAGGGTCGGATGGACAGGGGGCCTACTGAAGCTTTCTTT

cdr3_length: 14
j_call: TRBJ2-5
d_call: TRBD1
v_call: TRBV13
clone_size: few
cdr3_aa: CASSRGTGVETQYF
cdr3_nt: TGTGCCAGCAGCCGAGGGACAGGGGTAGAGACCCAGTACTTC

cdr3_length: 13
j_call: TRBJ1-4
d_call: -
v_call: TRBV15
clone_size: -
cdr3_aa: CATSSGDLEKLFF
cdr3_nt: TGTGCCACCAGTTCAGGGGATTTGGAAAAACTGTTTTTT

cdr3_length: 12
j_call: TRBJ2-2
d_call: -
v_call: TRBV27
clone_size: -
cdr3_aa: CASSLQGGELFF
cdr3_nt: TGTGCCAGCAGTTTACAGGGCGGGGAGCTGTTTTTT

cdr3_length: 14
j_call: TRBJ1-1
d_call: -
v_call: TRBV10-3
clone_size: -
cdr3_aa: CAIRGGQLNTEAFF
cdr3_nt: TGTGCCATCAGGGGGGGCCAACTTAACACTGAAGCTTTCTTT

cdr3_length: 16
j_call: TRBJ1-1
d_call: -
v_call: TRBV4-1
clone_size: few
cdr3_aa: CASSQGRGRGNTEAFF
cdr3_nt: TGCGCCAGCAGCCAAGGTCGGGGTCGGGGGAACACTGAAGCTTTCTTT

cdr3_length: 15
j_call: TRBJ2-2
d_call: TRBD1
v_call: TRBV7-6
clone_size: -
cdr3_aa: CASSFGQAFTGELFF
cdr3_nt: TGTGCCAGCAGCTTCGGACAGGCGTTCACCGGGGAGCTGTTTTTT

cdr3_length: 14
j_call: TRBJ1-6
d_call: -
v_call: TRBV4-1
clone_size: few
cdr3_aa: CASSLSYDSSPLHF
cdr3_nt: TGCGCCAGCAGCCTGAGTTATGATAGTTCACCCCTCCACTTT

cdr3_length: 11
j_call: TRBJ1-2
d_call: -
v_call: TRBV6-2/TRBV6-3
clone_size: -
cdr3_aa: CATMGAHGYTF
cdr3_nt: TGTGCCACCATGGGGGCACATGGCTACACCTTC

cdr3_length: 17
j_call: TRBJ2-1
d_call: TRBD2
v_call: TRBV4-1
clone_size: few
cdr3_aa: CASSQEGRGGLHNEQFF
cdr3_nt: TGCGCCAGCAGCCAAGAGGGGCGGGGGGGCCTCCACAATGAGCAGTTCTTC

cdr3_length: 14
j_call: TRBJ1-1
d_call: -
v_call: TRBV27
clone_size: -
cdr3_aa: CASRTGLMNTEAFF
cdr3_nt: TGTGCCAGCAGAACAGGGCTGATGAACACTGAAGCTTTCTTT

cdr3_length: 16
j_call: TRBJ1-2
d_call: TRBD1
v_call: TRBV9
clone_size: -
cdr3_aa: CASSVEGRQGAEGYTF
cdr3_nt: TGTGCCAGCAGCGTAGAGGGGAGGCAGGGGGCGGAAGGCTACACCTTC

cdr3_length: 15
j_call: TRBJ1-2
d_call: -
v_call: TRBV19
clone_size: -
cdr3_aa: CASSPHVAGDYGYTF
cdr3_nt: TGTGCCAGTAGCCCCCACGTGGCAGGAGACTATGGCTACACCTTC

cdr3_length: 12
j_call: TRBJ1-1
d_call: -
v_call: TRBV6-5
clone_size: -
cdr3_aa: CASGVQIHEAFF
cdr3_nt: TGTGCCAGCGGGGTACAGATACATGAAGCTTTCTTT

cdr3_length: 15
j_call: TRBJ2-1
d_call: TRBD2
v_call: TRBV7-6
clone_size: many
cdr3_aa: CASQVAGGQYNEQFF
cdr3_nt: TGTGCCAGCCAAGTAGCGGGGGGTCAATACAATGAGCAGTTCTTC

cdr3_length: 14
j_call: TRBJ1-5
d_call: TRBD1
v_call: TRBV6-5
clone_size: -
cdr3_aa: CASGGQGTNQPQHF
cdr3_nt: TGTGCCAGCGGTGGACAGGGTACCAATCAGCCCCAGCATTTT

cdr3_length: 14
j_call: TRBJ1-1
d_call: TRBD1
v_call: TRBV10-3
clone_size: -
cdr3_aa: CAIGGQGLGTEAFF
cdr3_nt: TGTGCCATCGGAGGACAGGGGTTAGGTACTGAAGCTTTCTTT

cdr3_length: 15
j_call: TRBJ2-3
d_call: -
v_call: TRBV7-9
clone_size: few
cdr3_aa: CASSLTSQATDTQYF
cdr3_nt: TGTGCCAGCAGCCTAACTAGTCAAGCCACAGATACGCAGTATTTT

cdr3_length: 14
j_call: TRBJ1-5
d_call: -
v_call: TRBV19
clone_size: -
cdr3_aa: CASSIKGNGQPQHF
cdr3_nt: TGTGCCAGTAGTATAAAGGGGAACGGTCAGCCCCAGCATTTT

cdr3_length: 16
j_call: TRBJ1-1
d_call: TRBD1
v_call: TRBV7-6
clone_size: -
cdr3_aa: CASSFSRGRGNTEAFF
cdr3_nt: TGTGCCAGCAGCTTCAGCAGGGGGCGCGGGAACACTGAAGCTTTCTTT

cdr3_length: 15
j_call: TRBJ1-1
d_call: TRBD1
v_call: TRBV27
clone_size: few
cdr3_aa: CASSSGGGLGTEAFF
cdr3_nt: TGTGCCAGCAGTTCAGGGGGCGGCCTGGGCACTGAAGCTTTCTTT

cdr3_length: 14
j_call: TRBJ2-1
d_call: TRBD1
v_call: TRBV7-9
clone_size: -
cdr3_aa: CASSKGQGIREQFF
cdr3_nt: TGTGCCAGCAGCAAAGGACAGGGCATTCGGGAGCAGTTCTTC

cdr3_length: 15
j_call: TRBJ2-5
d_call: -
v_call: TRBV27
clone_size: -
cdr3_aa: CASSSGTHLRETQYF
cdr3_nt: TGTGCCAGCAGTTCAGGGACCCACCTCCGGGAGACCCAGTACTTC

cdr3_length: 16
j_call: TRBJ2-2
d_call: TRBD2
v_call: TRBV20-1
clone_size: -
cdr3_aa: CSAREEGTSEAGELFF
cdr3_nt: TGCAGTGCTAGAGAGGAGGGGACTAGCGAGGCCGGGGAGCTGTTTTTT

cdr3_length: 13
j_call: TRBJ2-7
d_call: -
v_call: TRBV4-1
clone_size: few
cdr3_aa: CASSQAQSYEQYF
cdr3_nt: TGCGCCAGCAGCCAAGCACAGAGCTACGAGCAGTACTTC

cdr3_length: 18
j_call: TRBJ2-1
d_call: -
v_call: TRBV28
clone_size: -
cdr3_aa: CASSLGGGGRPLDNEQFF
cdr3_nt: TGTGCCAGCAGTTTAGGGGGGGGGGGCCGCCCTTTGGACAATGAGCAGTTCTTC

cdr3_length: 15
j_call: TRBJ1-2
d_call: -
v_call: TRBV6-5
clone_size: few
cdr3_aa: CASSYSLKGTYGYTF
cdr3_nt: TGTGCCAGCAGTTACTCTTTAAAGGGAACCTATGGCTACACCTTC

cdr3_length: 19
j_call: TRBJ2-6
d_call: -
v_call: TRBV6-6
clone_size: -
cdr3_aa: CASSYGLGTGGSGANVLTF
cdr3_nt: TGTGCCAGCAGTTATGGGTTGGGGACTGGAGGCTCTGGGGCCAACGTCCTGACTTTC

cdr3_length: 15
j_call: TRBJ2-1
d_call: TRBD1
v_call: TRBV6-1
clone_size: -
cdr3_aa: CASQILGTGLNEQFF
cdr3_nt: TGTGCCAGCCAGATTCTCGGGACAGGGTTAAATGAGCAGTTCTTC

cdr3_length: 15
j_call: TRBJ1-4
d_call: -
v_call: TRBV20-1
clone_size: -
cdr3_aa: CSARDPRVPNEKLFF
cdr3_nt: TGCAGTGCTAGAGATCCCAGGGTACCTAATGAAAAACTGTTTTTT

cdr3_length: 15
j_call: TRBJ2-6
d_call: TRBD2
v_call: TRBV6-2/TRBV6-3
clone_size: -
cdr3_aa: CASLAGLDWANVLTF
cdr3_nt: TGTGCCAGCCTAGCGGGGTTAGACTGGGCCAACGTCCTGACTTTC

cdr3_length: 14
j_call: TRBJ2-1
d_call: TRBD2
v_call: TRBV24-1
clone_size: few
cdr3_aa: CATSDYSGRDEQFF
cdr3_nt: TGTGCCACCAGTGATTATAGCGGGCGGGATGAGCAGTTCTTC

cdr3_length: 15
j_call: TRBJ1-1
d_call: -
v_call: TRBV27
clone_size: few
cdr3_aa: CASSLSGTGDTEAFF
cdr3_nt: TGTGCCAGCAGTTTATCCGGGACGGGGGACACTGAAGCTTTCTTT

cdr3_length: 18
j_call: TRBJ2-7
d_call: TRBD2
v_call: TRBV12-3/TRBV12-4
clone_size: few
cdr3_aa: CASSFPPATSGGTYEQYF
cdr3_nt: TGTGCCAGCAGTTTCCCCCCTGCTACTAGCGGGGGGACGTACGAGCAGTACTTC

cdr3_length: 17
j_call: TRBJ2-2
d_call: -
v_call: TRBV5-4
clone_size: few
cdr3_aa: CASSFSAGKLNTGELFF
cdr3_nt: TGTGCCAGCAGCTTCTCGGCCGGGAAACTGAACACCGGGGAGCTGTTTTTT

cdr3_length: 11
j_call: TRBJ1-1
d_call: -
v_call: TRBV3-1
clone_size: few
cdr3_aa: CASTEQGRAFF
cdr3_nt: TGTGCCAGCACCGAACAGGGTCGGGCTTTCTTT

cdr3_length: 14
j_call: TRBJ1-4
d_call: -
v_call: TRBV6-1
clone_size: many
cdr3_aa: CASSEFLGYEKLFF
cdr3_nt: TGTGCCAGCAGTGAATTCCTGGGATATGAAAAACTGTTTTTT

cdr3_length: 13
j_call: TRBJ2-3
d_call: -
v_call: TRBV10-3
clone_size: -
cdr3_aa: CAIKGGGGDTQYF
cdr3_nt: TGTGCCATCAAGGGGGGGGGCGGAGATACGCAGTATTTT

cdr3_length: 15
j_call: TRBJ1-2
d_call: TRBD1
v_call: TRBV5-6
clone_size: -
cdr3_aa: CASSSGTTARGGYTF
cdr3_nt: TGTGCCAGCAGCTCGGGGACGACGGCCAGGGGGGGCTACACCTTC

cdr3_length: 14
j_call: TRBJ2-1
d_call: TRBD1
v_call: TRBV6-1
clone_size: -
cdr3_aa: CASSVETGSNEQFF
cdr3_nt: TGTGCCAGCAGTGTAGAGACAGGGTCCAATGAGCAGTTCTTC